Presented here are 19 T cell receptor beta chains from one specimen sequenced in a study of identical twins (dated by TCRdb to 2015 to 2016). The library came from 5' RACE. The reads were generated on an Illumina HiSeq 2000. The raw public data were reprocessed by TCRdb itself: fastp quality trimming at Q25, MiXCR clonotype calling, in-frame beta chains only. Identical CDR3 protein sequences are pooled into one entry, listed with their most common genes and DNA. In this sample the table shows about 520,000 distinct CDR3 sequences, roughly a fifth of which occur a single time. Of the sample, 0.8% to 1% falls within the top ten clones. The data also belong to a second study, concerning T cells expressing NK-cell markers.

The specimen was CD4+ T cells sorted from blood. The receptor source for this set is a woman between 18 and 30 years old in good health.

This chain connects TRBV20-1 to TRBJ2-7; 9 bases map to TRBD1. The junction had 9 bases not matched to a gene; V was cut back by 2 bases and J by 7 bases. The CDR3 has 14 amino acids. The germline gives CDR1 DFQATT, CDR2 SNEGSKA (reference sequence). CDR3 sequence: CSARSGQGAWEQYF. The DNA of the CDR3 is TGCAGTGCTAGATCGGGACAGGGCGCTTGGGAGCAGTACTTC.

In its sample, this clonotype was seen a few times. The CDR3 DNA reads as TGTGCCAGCAGTTACTCATACAATGGCAGAACCTACGAGCAGTACTTC. This sequence encodes CASSYSYNGRTYEQYF. The chain employs TRBV6-5 and TRBJ2-7; D is unresolved. Germline V gene lookup returns CDR1 MNHEY and CDR2 SVGAGI. CDR3 length: 16 residues. Trimming removed 0 bases from V and 2 bases from J, with 14 bases in between.

The chain is built from TRBV3-1 and TRBJ2-5, with D unclear. The germline CDR1 and CDR2 sequences are LGHDT and YNNKEL (reference sequence). The CDR3 covers 13 residues. V was trimmed by 9 bases and J by 4 bases, leaving 15 bases between them. The CDR3 loop reads CASRRRAGETQYF. CDR3 DNA: TGTGCCAGTCGCCGACGGGCCGGAGAGACCCAGTACTTC.

The chain joins TRBV27 to TRBJ2-1, with D unclear. This CDR3 comprises 13 residues. Germline CDR1 reads MNHEY; CDR2 reads SMNVEV (reference sequence). Trimming shortened V by 3 bases and J by 7 bases, and 10 bases separated the two germline ends. CDR3 nucleotides: TGTGCCAGCAGTTTTAGGCCAATTAATGAGCAGTTCTTC. It encodes CASSFRPINEQFF.

The V and J genes are TRBV4-2 and TRBJ2-5; D tentatively reads TRBD1 or TRBD2 (5 bases each). The germline V gene encodes CDR1 LGHNA and CDR2 YNFKEQ. Trimming shortened V by 4 bases and J by 5 bases, and 14 bases separated the two germline ends. The length of the CDR3 is 14 residues. The CDR3 loop is CASSRAEGPETQYF. The CDR3 coding sequence is TGTGCCAGCAGCCGTGCCGAGGGGCCTGAGACCCAGTACTTC.

The table lists this clonotype with many counts. The chain joins TRBV29-1 to TRBJ1-1; no firm D call. This CDR3 comprises 12 residues. Germline V gives CDR1 SQVTM, CDR2 ANQGSEA. V was pared by 5 bases and J by 3 bases, with 10 bases between. The CDR3 reads CSVSSGHTEAFF. The CDR3 DNA reads as TGCAGCGTTTCTAGCGGGCACACTGAAGCTTTCTTT. Complete variable domain (other parts from reference TRBV29-1 and TRBJ1-1): SAVISQKPSRDICQRGTSLTIQCQVDSQVTMMFWYRQQPGQSLTLIATANQGSEATYESGFVIDKFPISRPNLTFSTLTVSNMSPEDSSIYLCSVSSGHTEAFFGQGTRLTVV.

In its sample, this clonotype was seen a few times. The germline gene is not matched at one end of the junction; a read error may be the cause. This chain joins TRBV20-1 and TRBJ2-1; 11 bases line up with TRBD2. Germline assignment: CDR1 DFQATT and CDR2 SNEGSKA (reference sequence). The CDR3 is 13 residues long. The chain's CDR3 is CSSSGGHYNEQFF. CDR3 bases: TGCAGTTCTAGCGGGGGGCACTACAATGAGCAGTTCTTC.

The chain employs TRBV7-9 and TRBJ2-1; 8 bases align to TRBD2. From germline, CDR1 is SEHNR and CDR2 FQNEAQ (reference sequence). V shed 6 bases, J shed 6 bases, and the junction held 10 bases outside the gene matches. CDR3 length: 15 amino acids. This CDR3 reads CASRPGLEPGNEQFF. DNA of the CDR3: TGTGCCAGCAGGCCGGGACTAGAGCCCGGCAATGAGCAGTTCTTC.

This clonotype was detected ten times or more. The chain has TRBV14 and TRBJ2-7; no firm D call. The V and J ends lost 6 bases and 3 bases respectively, with 6 bases between them. This CDR3 is built from 11 residues. Germline CDR1 is SGHDN and CDR2 is FVKESK. The CDR3 DNA is TGTGCCAGCAGTTTATACTACGAGCAGTACTTC. The encoded protein is CASSLYYEQYF.

This clonotype was recorded a few times. The chain joins TRBV7-9 to TRBJ2-7; D gene unclear. The CDR3 covers 16 residues. V dropped 2 bases and J dropped 0 bases, with 14 bases sitting between them. Per germline, CDR1 SEHNR and CDR2 FQNEAQ (reference sequence). The DNA for the CDR3 is TGTGCCAGCAGCTTAAGTCGGCGGACGAGCTCCTACGAGCAGTACTTC. Protein product: CASSLSRRTSSYEQYF.

The chain uses TRBV18 and TRBJ2-4; unclear D gene. The CDR3 contains 13 residues. Germline V gene sequence: CDR1 KGHSH, CDR2 LQKENI. The V end lost 5 bases, the J end lost 1 base, and 6 bases lay between the germline ends. The CDR3 loop reads CASSSSAKNIQYF. CDR3 bases: TGTGCCAGCTCATCAAGCGCCAAAAACATTCAGTACTTC.

The rearrangement uses TRBV15 and TRBJ1-1; D is undetermined. V was pared by 0 bases and J by 2 bases, with 10 bases between. CDR1 is LNHNV and CDR2 is YYDKDF in the germline V gene (reference sequence). CDR3 length: 15 residues. This chain's CDR3 is CATSRDPKSNTEAFF. The CDR3 DNA is TGTGCCACCAGCAGAGATCCCAAGTCAAACACTGAAGCTTTCTTT.

This clonotype was observed a handful of times. The chain is built from TRBV20-1 and TRBJ2-1; 9 nucleotides agree with TRBD2. The V and J ends lost 6 bases and 4 bases, in that order; junction bases with no gene match: 13. CDR1 and CDR2 (germline): DFQATT, SNEGSKA (reference sequence). The CDR3 sequence is 16 residues long. In DNA, the CDR3 is TGCAGTGCCCCCAGGACTAGCGCGAAAACTTACAATGAGCAGTTCTTC. Residues: CSAPRTSAKTYNEQFF.

This clonotype occurred once. The chain has TRBV10-3 and TRBJ2-1; unclear D gene. The germline V and J ends were trimmed by 6 bases and 0 bases, with 9 bases remaining between them. Germline values: CDR1 ENHRY, CDR2 SYGVKD. This CDR3 contains 14 residues. The CDR3 nucleotides read TGTGCCATCAGCCGAGATAGCTCCTACAATGAGCAGTTCTTC. The encoded protein is CAISRDSSYNEQFF.

This clonotype was observed a few times. J is TRBJ2-7 and V is TRBV20-1; 9 bases agree with TRBD2. Trimming removed 6 bases from V and 0 bases from J; junction bases left unmatched: 12. CDR1 is DFQATT and CDR2 is SNEGSKA in the germline V gene (reference sequence). This CDR3 has 16 amino acids. CDR3 residues: CSALPIAGDASYEQYF. The CDR3 nucleotides read TGCAGTGCCCTCCCCATAGCGGGAGATGCCTCCTACGAGCAGTACTTC.

This clonotype was detected a few times. This rearrangement joins TRBV20-1 to TRBJ2-1; 9 positions agree with TRBD2. The CDR3 runs 16 residues. Germline trimming cut 3 bases from V and 0 bases from J; bases unmatched to any gene: 6. The germline gives CDR1 DFQATT, CDR2 SNEGSKA (reference sequence). The CDR3 nucleotides are TGCAGTGCTAGTCAGCTAGCGGGGAGCTCCTACAATGAGCAGTTCTTC. Its translation: CSASQLAGSSYNEQFF.

Written as DNA, the CDR3 is TGCAGTGCTAAGGGCTATGAAGCTTTCTTT. Translating it yields CSAKGYEAFF. This sequence joins TRBV20-1 and TRBJ1-1; no firm D call. V shed 4 bases and J shed 7 bases, with 7 bases lying between them. CDR1 and CDR2 from the germline V gene are DFQATT and SNEGSKA (reference sequence). This CDR3 region has 10 residues.

The table lists this clonotype with a few counts. The chain combines TRBV5-1 with TRBJ2-5; no clear D gene. Germline-derived CDR1 and CDR2 are SGHRS and YFSETQ. The CDR3 contains 15 residues. Trimming shortened V by 1 base and J by 6 bases, and 16 bases separated the two germline ends. The CDR3 loop reads CASSLWPPAQQTQYF. CDR3 nucleotide sequence: TGCGCCAGCAGCTTGTGGCCCCCCGCACAACAGACCCAGTACTTC.

The chain is built from TRBV25-1 and TRBJ2-2; TRBD1 or TRBD2 may be the D gene (5 bases each). CDR3 length equals 16 residues. Trimming took off 4 bases at V and 0 bases at J, with 12 bases between the two ends. Germline V lookup: CDR1 MGHDK, CDR2 SYGVNS. Here the CDR3 reads CASSVPGTANTGELFF. For the CDR3, the DNA is TGTGCCAGCAGTGTCCCCGGGACGGCGAACACCGGGGAGCTGTTTTTT. The full variable domain, its missing parts supplied by reference TRBV25-1 and TRBJ2-2, is EADIYQTPRYLVIGTGKKITLECSQTMGHDKMYWYQQDPGMELHLIHYSYGVNSTEKGDLSSESTVSRIRTEHFPLTLESARPSHTSQYLCASSVPGTANTGELFFGEGSRLTVL.